This TCR beta chain was identified in a study of chemoradiotherapy in HPV16-positive cancers. Profiled with immunoSEQ multiplex PCR; TCRdb holds only in-frame clones, not every one. The sample consists of around 2,900 clones, around 80% of them appearing once. This specimen consisted of tumor tissue, obtained from a patient who underwent chemoradiotherapy. The receptor's source is a human donor with HPV-associated anogenital cancer.

In nucleotides, the CDR3 is TGTGCCAGCAGTTATATTGGTTTGGGGTCTGAAGCTTTCTTT. Protein product: CASSYIGLGSEAFF. The chain is built from TRBV6-5 and TRBJ1-1; D is unresolved. Germline CDR1 reads MNHEY; CDR2 reads SVGAGI. V was pared by 3 bases and J by 6 bases, with 14 bases between. This CDR3 is 14 amino acids long.